One and the same sample provided the 7 T cell receptor beta chains below, sequenced in a study of cytomegalovirus exposure and HLA in healthy donors. PCR amplification relied on 60 Vbeta primers (plus 13 Jbeta primers). Produced via immunoSEQ multiplex PCR; TCRdb's table is partial and in-frame only. The table has around 200,000 clones, approximately 78% seen once; the top ten hold less than 3%. The sequencing sample was made of PBMCs. The receptors were sampled from a woman in her forties in good health and CMV-seronegative.

This rearrangement joins TRBV7-6 to TRBJ2-7; maybe TRBD2 (7 bases). Germline-derived CDR1 and CDR2 are SGHVS and FNYEAQ. The CDR3 length is 16 residues. V was cut by 2 bases and J by 3 bases, with 17 bases left in between. CDR3 sequence reads: CASSLRGEGTFYEQYF. Written as DNA, the CDR3 is TGTGCCAGCAGCTTAAGGGGGGAGGGGACATTCTACGAGCAGTACTTC.

As to this clone: The sample carries other DNA sequences with the same CDR3. CDR3 sequence: CASSLGLAGSYEQYF. The CDR3 nucleotides are TGTGCCAGCAGCTTAGGTCTAGCGGGGTCCTACGAGCAGTACTTC. The chain links TRBV11-2 to TRBJ2-7; 9 nucleotides agree with TRBD2. Germline trimming cut 1 base from V and 1 base from J; bases unmatched to any gene: 2. Looked up from germline, CDR1 is SGHAT and CDR2 is FQNNGV. CDR3 length: 15 amino acids.

As regards this clone: Germline and junction disagree at one end, which may indicate a read error. DNA for the CDR3: TGTTCCAGCAGCCCCCCGGGGACTAGCGGGATAGATACGCAGTATTTT. This codes for CSSSPPGTSGIDTQYF. The chain uses TRBV7-9 and TRBJ2-3; 13 bases are shared with TRBD2. From germline, CDR1 is SEHNR and CDR2 FQNEAQ (reference sequence). The CDR3 runs to 16 residues.

As to this clone: Compared with germline, one end of the junction differs, possibly owing to a read error. The chain carries TRBV5-1 and TRBJ2-7; D may be TRBD2 (6 bases). Germline V gene lookup returns CDR1 SGHRS and CDR2 YFSETQ. The CDR3 has 12 amino acids. The CDR3 coding sequence is TGCGCCAGCAGATTGGACTACTACGAGCAGTACTTC. The encoded protein is CASRLDYYEQYF.

The chain employs TRBV9 and TRBJ2-1; 9 nucleotides line up with TRBD2. V trimming: 0 bases; J trimming: 5 bases; junction bases outside the gene matches: 9. The CDR3 has 17 residues. In germline, CDR1 is SGDLS, CDR2 YYNGEE. The CDR3 DNA reads as TGTGCCAGCAGCGTAGCTTTAGCAGCGGGAGGCAACAATGAGCAGTTCTTC. Protein product: CASSVALAAGGNNEQFF. The variable domain in full, with the rest retrieved from reference TRBV9 and TRBJ2-1, is DSGVTQTPKHLITATGQRVTLRCSPRSGDLSVYWYQQSLDQGLQFLIQYYNGEERAKGNILERFSAQQFPDLHSELNLSSLELGDSALYFCASSVALAAGGNNEQFFGPGTRLTVL.

This rearrangement joins TRBV27 to TRBJ2-1; 12 bases agree with TRBD2. V trimming: 7 bases; J trimming: 4 bases; junction bases outside the gene matches: 5. The CDR3 has 15 amino acids. Germline CDR1 MNHEY, CDR2 SMNVEV (reference sequence). The CDR3, as DNA: TGTGCCAGCAAGTCACTAGCGGGAGGTTACAATGAGCAGTTCTTC. Translation: CASKSLAGGYNEQFF.

The J gene is TRBJ2-7, the V gene TRBV21-1; the table's TRBD2 call for D was not verified on the DNA. TRBV21-1 is marked as a pseudogene. CDR3 length: 17 amino acids. CDR3 sequence: CASSKTSGSWNSYEQYF. The CDR3 coding sequence is TGTGCCAGCAGTAAGACTAGCGGGAGTTGGAACTCCTACGAGCAGTACTTC.